This T cell receptor (beta chain) was sequenced for a study of T cells in Graves' hyperthyroidism and ophthalmopathy. Overall study findings and caveats: Most clonotypes expanded in the thyroid (above 0.001) were also present in blood. Ophthalmopathy was predicted by the model a median of approximately six months ahead of onset.

This clonotype was observed many times. The target antigen is unknown. CDR1 is SGHAT, CDR2 FQNNGV, per germline. The V gene end was trimmed by 4 bases and the J gene end by 2 bases; junction bases not matched to a gene: 7. The length of the CDR3 is 17 residues. It was RNA transcripts that yielded the amplified TCR beta CDR3 regions. The primer set for the first-round RT-PCR of the TCR CDR3 was HTBI. Using its own MiXCR run on the multiplex PCR reads, TCRdb lists one record per CDR3 protein. Of 200,000 to 250,000 distinct CDR3 sequences listed, about a sixth were seen once; the top ten hold 28%. The authors took PBMCs from 10 ml fresh peripheral blood.

The receptor was derived from a woman aged 18-29 years with Graves' ophthalmopathy. This chain uses TRBV11-2 with TRBJ2-1; 11 nucleotides match TRBD2. The material sequenced was blood. CDR3 DNA sequence: TGTGCCAGCAGCTCCCTCGTAGCGGGAGGGCCCTACAATGAGCAGTTCTTC. Its protein product is CASSSLVAGGPYNEQFF.